Below, one TCR beta chain is given with its context. The sample is drawn from a study of blood T cell repertoires in COVID-19. Study-level information: Samples of COVID-19 (acute and convalescent) were obtained from the United States, Italy and Spain. Sample material is recorded as cDNA or gDNA derived from T cells, B-cell-depleted T cells, or PBMCs.

In the authors' workflow: Reference gene primers were amplified, and this amplification served to estimate nucleated cell counts. Repertoires were generated with immunoSEQ multiplex PCR, while TCRdb's copy carries only in-frame clones and drops some. V and J calls and clone size are copied from that table; D and trimming were computed from the DNA. The data hold 300,000 to 400,000 clones, with almost 90% observed a single time. Germline V lookup: CDR1 GTSNPN, CDR2 SVGIG (reference sequence). This CDR3 is 13 amino acids long. The V end lost 5 bases, the J end lost 5 bases, and 14 bases lay between the germline ends. Patients from Seattle were sampled longitudinally, starting during active infection.

Input material: peripheral blood. The clonotype was recovered from a woman in her 70s with COVID-19, enrolled during active disease. The chain is built from TRBV30 and TRBJ2-3; D might be TRBD1 (5 bases). The CDR3 protein is CAWYSGFGDTQYF. The CDR3 nucleotides are TGTGCCTGGTACTCAGGGTTCGGAGATACGCAGTATTTT.